A single TCR beta chain is shown here with its context. Antigen unknown. The data were produced by immunoSEQ multiplex PCR, yet TCRdb's version contains in-frame clones alone and is incomplete. Here the sample spans tens of thousands of clones, about four fifths being singletons. This entry belongs to a study of vaccination effects on CD4 cells after COVID-19. Study context: Every participant took two doses of the BNT162b2 or mRNA-1273 vaccine. Notes on the study in general: Marked clonal contraction was seen late after vaccination (in both infection- and vaccine-induced clones). Cross-reactivity with common cold coronaviruses was shown by only 1 of 255 vaccine-induced clones in healthy vaccinees.

After expansion with viral peptide pools in the ViraFEST assay, antigen-specific CD4+ T cells were sequenced. Culture proceeded for nine to ten days, and CD4+ T cells were then isolated. Previously uninfected by SARS-CoV-2, the vaccine recipients also showed negative nucleocapsid antibodies. Cultivation was performed at a few million PBMC per well with 9 to 10 IU/ml IL-2 and about 9.2 ug/ml peptides added. The V gene's germline CDR1 is SNHLY and CDR2 FYNNEI. Trimming took off 0 bases at V and 4 bases at J, with 12 bases between the two ends. The CDR3 spans 15 residues. This receptor was obtained from a human donor who received a COVID-19 vaccine. The sequencing here drew on CD4+ T cells from PBMCs cultured with SARS-CoV-2 spike peptides, taken before COVID-19 vaccination. This rearrangement joins TRBV2 to TRBJ1-2; D unclear. The CDR3 sequence is CASSEAVGGGYGYTF. For the CDR3, the DNA is TGTGCCAGCAGTGAAGCGGTCGGTGGAGGCTATGGCTACACCTTC.